This is a list of T cell receptor beta chains from one sample in a study of blood T cell repertoires in COVID-19. Data came from immunoSEQ multiplex PCR; TCRdb stores just in-frame clones and leaves some out. This sample carries approximately 120,000 clones, 88% of them seen once, and the ten largest clones take 0.95% to 1.5%. The sequencing input was peripheral blood. These receptor sequences come from a woman older than 75 with acute or convalescent COVID-19. The CDR3 runs from the conserved cysteine through the conserved F or W. A D gene is named only where the DNA matches it firmly. Expanded clones get a size class; other rows say once, few or many, or leave the size out.

once TRBD1 TRBJ1-1 TRBV3-1/TRBV3-2 TGTGCCAGCAGCCAAGTCTGGACAGGGGAGACTGAAGCTTTCTTT CASSQVWTGETEAFF
. TRBD2 TRBJ2-7 TRBV6-5 TGTGCCAGCAGTTACGACGGACTAGGGGAGCAGTACTTC CASSYDGLGEQYF
. . TRBJ1-2 TRBV9 TGTGCCAGCAGTCGAGACGAGGGGGTTGCAGGCTACACCTTC CASSRDEGVAGYTF
once . TRBJ2-6 TRBV27 TGTGCCAGCAGTTTCCACCGGGACACAATGAGGGGGGCCAACGTCCTGACTTTC CASSFHRDTMRGANVLTF
. . TRBJ1-2 TRBV6-5 TGTGCCAGCAGTCCAGGGGTCGGCTACACCTTC CASSPGVGYTF
. TRBD1 TRBJ1-3 TRBV5-1 TGCGCCAGCAGCGAACGGACAGGGGTACGAAACACCATATATTTT CASSERTGVRNTIYF
. . TRBJ2-1 TRBV18 TGTGCCAGCTCACCACTAGCGGTATACAATGAGCAGTTCTTC CASSPLAVYNEQFF
. . TRBJ2-2 TRBV19 TGTGCCAGTAGTTTCCTCAGGGGTCCCGGGGAGCTGTTTTTT CASSFLRGPGELFF
. TRBD2 TRBJ2-7 TRBV18 TGTGCCAGCTCACCAAACGGCGGGGGGAGCTACGAGCAGTACTTC CASSPNGGGSYEQYF
. . TRBJ1-5 TRBV19 TGTGCCAGTAGTATGGTGGGAGGGGGCAATCAGCCCCAGCATTTT CASSMVGGGNQPQHF
. . TRBJ1-1 TRBV2 TGTGCCAGCAGTGATTTGGGGGACTGGCGGGAAGCTTTCTTT CASSDLGDWREAFF
. TRBD1 TRBJ1-5 TRBV6-5 TGTGCCAGCAGTTCCCGGGACAGGGTAAGTCAGCCCCAGCATTTT CASSSRDRVSQPQHF
. . TRBJ2-1 TRBV7-9 TGTGCCAGCAGCTATCACGCAGGGTGGGGTGAGCAGTTCTTC CASSYHAGWGEQFF
. TRBD1 TRBJ1-5 TRBV19 TGTGCCAGTAGCCCCCTCGACAGGGGAATCAATCAGCCCCAGCATTTT CASSPLDRGINQPQHF
. . TRBJ1-5 TRBV6-5 TGTGCCAGCAGTTTACAGGGCTGGAGCAATCAGCCCCAGCATTTT CASSLQGWSNQPQHF
few . TRBJ1-2 TRBV12-3/TRBV12-4 TGTGCCAGCAGCCGAGGACGGACACTGGGCTACACCTTC CASSRGRTLGYTF
. . TRBJ2-1 TRBV5-6 TGTGCCAGCAGCTTCCTGACAAGGTTCAATGAGCAGTTCTTC CASSFLTRFNEQFF
. TRBD1 TRBJ1-2 TRBV5-1 TGCGCCAGCAGCCAGACAGGGGACCAAGCTGGCTACACCTTC CASSQTGDQAGYTF
. TRBD1 TRBJ1-2 TRBV19 TGTGCCAGTACCTCGACAGGGCCTCTTCACTATGGCTACACCTTC CASTSTGPLHYGYTF
. . TRBJ2-7 TRBV10-3 TGTGCCATCGGGGGGGCGAGCTCCTACGAGCAGTACTTC CAIGGASSYEQYF
. . TRBJ1-4 TRBV7-2 TGTGCCAGCAGCTTGAATCGAGGATCTAATGAAAAACTGTTTTTT CASSLNRGSNEKLFF
. TRBD1 TRBJ2-5 TRBV7-9 TGTGCCAGCAGCCCCCTACAGGGGGCGGTCAAGGAGACCCAGTACTTC CASSPLQGAVKETQYF
. . TRBJ1-6 TRBV19 TGTGCCAGTAAAGGGGGCTCCTATAATTCACCCCTCCACTTT CASKGGSYNSPLHF
. . TRBJ2-1 TRBV4-1 TGCGCCAGCAGCCAAGAAGAAGGGGGTTACTACAATGAGCAGTTCTTC CASSQEEGGYYNEQFF
. TRBD1 TRBJ2-5 TRBV4-1 TGCGCCAGCAGCCAGATTCGGTGGGACAGGGGGGAGACCCAGTACTTC CASSQIRWDRGETQYF
. TRBD1 TRBJ2-5 TRBV11-2 TGTGCCAGCAGCTTAAGTGGGACAGGTCAAGAGACCCAGTACTTC CASSLSGTGQETQYF
once . TRBJ2-6 TRBV5-6 TGTGCCAGCAGCCTTAGGGGGTTCTCTGGGGCCAACGTCCTGACTTTC CASSLRGFSGANVLTF
. . TRBJ2-7 TRBV6-5 TGTGCCAGCCACAATCTCTACGAGCAGTACTTC CASHNLYEQYF
. TRBD2 TRBJ2-2 TRBV5-1 TGCGCCAGCAGCTTGGAGGCTAGCGGGAGGGCCCACACCGGGGAGCTGTTTTTT CASSLEASGRAHTGELFF
. . TRBJ1-5 TRBV29-1 TGCAGCGTTTCACAGGGTGGAGTACAGCCCCAGCATTTT CSVSQGGVQPQHF
. . TRBJ1-5 TRBV7-9 TGTGCCAGCAGTTCCGTAAGCCAGCCCCAGCATTTT CASSSVSQPQHF
few TRBD2 TRBJ2-5 TRBV11-2 TGTGCCAGCAGCCCGGGACTAGCGGGGGGTCGAGAGACCCAGTACTTC CASSPGLAGGRETQYF
. TRBD2 TRBJ2-1 TRBV18 TGTGCCAGCTCACCACGCACCGGGGGGGCCCTCTACAATGAGCAGTTCTTC CASSPRTGGALYNEQFF
few . TRBJ2-2 TRBV4-1 TGCGCCAGCAGCCAAGACAGACTCGGTGGCGGGGAGCTGTTTTTT CASSQDRLGGGELFF
. TRBD1 TRBJ1-4 TRBV18 TGTGCCAGCTCGGAGGGACAGGGAAAGGAAAAACTGTTTTTT CASSEGQGKEKLFF
. . TRBJ1-1 TRBV28 TGTGCCAGCAGCAAAGGTCCAGCTCGGGTTGAAGCTTTCTTT CASSKGPARVEAFF
once . TRBJ1-2 TRBV7-9 TGTGCCAGTGAAACAGGGCAGGTAGAACGTGATGGCTACACCTTC CASETGQVERDGYTF
. TRBD1 TRBJ1-1 TRBV18 TGTGCCAGCTCACCCGGGACAGGCGAAGCTTTCTTT CASSPGTGEAFF
. . TRBJ1-4 TRBV4-1 TGCGCCAGCAGCCAAGACTACAGCTTTAATGAAAAACTGTTTTTT CASSQDYSFNEKLFF
. TRBD1 TRBJ1-2 TRBV11-2 TGTGCCAGCAGCCATCCGGGACAGGGGGCCTATGGCTACACCTTC CASSHPGQGAYGYTF
once TRBD1 TRBJ1-2 TRBV12-3/TRBV12-4 TGTGCCAGCAGTTTTTTACAGGGGTACGGCTACACCTTC CASSFLQGYGYTF
. TRBD1 TRBJ1-5 TRBV27 TGTGCCAGCAGGTACTCGGGACAGGGGGGGGGTCAGCCCCAGCATTTT CASRYSGQGGGQPQHF
. . TRBJ1-6 TRBV2 TGTGCCAGCAATAAACAGGGAACCTATAATTCACCCCTCCACTTT CASNKQGTYNSPLHF
few . TRBJ2-5 TRBV5-5 TGTGCCAGCAGTCCCGGCTGGTACAGGGAAGAGACCCAGTACTTC CASSPGWYREETQYF
. . TRBJ2-7 TRBV19 TGTGCCAGTAGTACGGTTCGGGGTGAGGGCGAGCAGTACTTC CASSTVRGEGEQYF
. TRBD1 TRBJ1-2 TRBV5-1 TGCGCCAGCAGCTTTACTGTGGGACAGATCGACTATGGCTACACCTTC CASSFTVGQIDYGYTF
. . TRBJ1-5 TRBV10-3 TGTGCCATCAGTGAGGGGGGGGGCAATCAGCCCCAGCATTTT CAISEGGGNQPQHF
. . TRBJ1-4 TRBV27 TGTGCCAGCAGTTTAACCCCCCGGCGGGATGAAAAACTGTTTTTT CASSLTPRRDEKLFF
. . TRBJ1-1 TRBV6-5 TGTGCCAGCAGGGGGGCGAGTAGTAGAGGGACTGAAGCTTTCTTT CASRGASSRGTEAFF
. TRBD2 TRBJ2-7 TRBV4-1 TGCGCCAGCAGCCGTGGGACTAGCGGGACCTACGAGCAGTACTTC CASSRGTSGTYEQYF
. . TRBJ2-2 TRBV29-1 TGCAGCGTTTCGGACAGACTTACGGCGAACACCGGGGAGCTGTTTTTT CSVSDRLTANTGELFF
. . TRBJ1-2 TRBV28 TGTGCCAGCAGTGCGTCGGTGCCTAACTATGGCTACACCTTC CASSASVPNYGYTF
. TRBD1 TRBJ2-7 TRBV7-2 TGTGCCAGCAGCTTAGACAGGGGGGCCTACGAGCAGTACTTC CASSLDRGAYEQYF
. . TRBJ1-2 TRBV9 TGTGCCAGCAGCAATAGGACAGCCTACCATGGCTACACCTTC CASSNRTAYHGYTF